This T cell receptor (beta chain) was identified in a study of blood T cell repertoires in COVID-19 (TCRdb year 2020). Regarding the research as a whole: Samples from collaborators originated in the United States, Italy and Spain and spanned both the acute and convalescent phases of COVID-19. Deeply sampled blood TCRbeta repertoires from subjects exposed to, actively infected with, or recovered from COVID-19 were included in the dataset. The samples were drawn from the first 160 participants of the ongoing ImmuneRACE study and from over a thousand subjects provided by 6 global collaborators. The repertoires were made available in a free public database intended to serve as a resource for research on the immune response to SARS-CoV-2. Nearly every sample came with metadata listing a de-identified subject ID, COVID-19 status, age in years and sex. The material from the prospective study consisted of cDNA or gDNA derived from T cells, B-cell-depleted T cells, or PBMCs. Where available, HLA class I and class II types were obtained from metadata supplied by the sample provider rather than from assay-based typing.

Unmatched junction bases come to 11, with V trimmed by 5 bases and J by 2 bases. The CDR3 starts with the cysteine, ends with the phenylalanine, and has 17 residues. Just CDR3 DNA is preserved here, 51 bases in frame from base 1. CDR1 and CDR2, looked up from the germline V gene, are SGHTA and FQGNSA. Remarks on this clone: Its binding antigen is unknown. No base quality information exists; no much larger clone differs at one position.

Broad study findings and their caveats: The amount of clinical and demographic metadata varied by source and participant and was provided uncurated.

The immunoSEQ Assay, a bias-controlled multiplex PCR, was used to amplify TCRbeta CDR3 regions from genomic DNA. As for the authors' bioinformatics: Nucleated cell counts per sample were estimated from amplification of reference gene primers within the assay. To quantify the absolute abundance of each unique TCRbeta CDR3 rearrangement, sequence reads were collapsed and filtered. For each sample, productive Simpson clonality was calculated by taking the square root of Simpson's diversity index across productive rearrangements. Held by TCRdb, this immuneACCESS table contains in-frame sequences only and omits some clones. Under half of the omission traces to an unresolved V gene where checked; the cause of the rest is unknown. D and trimming come from the DNA, and the V and J calls and clone size come from that table. The sample data list hundreds of thousands of clones, and approximately 89% of these were observed just once. The ten largest clones capture 0.95% to 1.5% of the sample.

Participants in the prospective study were aged roughly 18 to 100 years, lived in under 30 United States geographic areas, and enrolled through a virtual design. Cohort assignment in the prospective study relied on participant-reported clinical history from a screening survey and a study questionnaire. Mobile phlebotomists in the prospective study collected whole blood, serum and a nasopharyngeal or oropharyngeal swab from every participant. Prospective study participants could optionally give additional blood draws and questionnaires over a roughly two-month period. Blood samples from the prospective study were shipped frozen or at room temperature prior to DNA extraction.

The sequenced sample was PBMCs or T cells enriched from blood (not recorded which). The chain is assembled from TRBV7-2 and TRBJ2-1; 8 bases in the middle match TRBD2. The clonotype was recovered from a woman between 40 and 55 years old with acute COVID-19. CDR3 reads: CASSRGGTRGAYNEQFF. The DNA sequence is given as TGTGCCAGCAGCCGGGGGGGGACTAGGGGCGCCTACAATGAGCAGTTCTTC. When the CDR3 is completed using the reference TRBV7-2 and TRBJ2-1 genes on either side, the full variable domain is GAGVSQSPSNKVTEKGKDVELRCDPISGHTALYWYRQSLGQGLEFLIYFQGNSAPDKSGLPSDRFSAERTGGSVSTLTIQRTQQEDSAVYLCASSRGGTRGAYNEQFFGPGTRLTVL.